This entry lists 11 T cell receptor beta chains sequenced from one sample in a study of T cell responses to AZD1222 COVID-19 vaccine. The table came from immunoSEQ multiplex PCR; TCRdb's copy has only in-frame clones and leaves some out. The data hold roughly 140,000 clones, with around 89% observed a single time. The input for sequencing was peripheral blood, taken on day 0 of AZD1222 vaccination. Every receptor here comes from an adult in good health.

This clone was seen many times. The chain employs TRBV7-3 and TRBJ1-5; no clear D. Deletions cut 4 bases from V and 8 bases from J, with 12 bases between. Germline V gene sequence: CDR1 SGHTA, CDR2 FQGTGA. The CDR3 extends over 13 amino acids. The CDR3 loop is CASSSSIDEPQHF. The CDR3 coding sequence is TGTGCCAGCAGCTCATCGATAGACGAGCCCCAGCATTTT.

The chain carries TRBV19 and TRBJ1-2; D remains unclear. Between the trimmed V and J ends, which lost 9 bases and 1 base, there was a span of 9 bases. The CDR3 runs 12 residues. Germline values: CDR1 LNHDA, CDR2 SQIVND (reference sequence). The CDR3 DNA sequence: TGTGCCAGCGGAAGAGGTAACTATGGCTACACCTTC. This codes for CASGRGNYGYTF.

About this clone: Sequence at one end of the junction differs from germline and may be a read error. The chain employs TRBV6-2 or TRBV6-3 and TRBJ1-2, with TRBD1 identical over 10 bases. This CDR3 region has 12 residues. Per germline, CDR1 MNHEY and CDR2 SVGEGT. The CDR3 sequence: CASSRRGTGDSW. For the CDR3, the DNA is TGTGCCAGCAGCCGCCGAGGGACAGGGGATTCTTGG.

This chain uses TRBV9 with TRBJ2-1; 8 nucleotides match TRBD1. V shed 2 bases and J 10 bases; nucleotides not matched to a gene: 11. CDR1 is SGDLS, CDR2 YYNGEE, per germline. This CDR3 region has 15 residues. This CDR3 is CASSVSGQGRGEQFF. CDR3 in DNA: TGTGCCAGCAGCGTCTCCGGACAGGGCCGAGGGGAGCAGTTCTTC. Full variable domain (missing parts from reference TRBV9 and TRBJ2-1): DSGVTQTPKHLITATGQRVTLRCSPRSGDLSVYWYQQSLDQGLQFLIQYYNGEERAKGNILERFSAQQFPDLHSELNLSSLELGDSALYFCASSVSGQGRGEQFFGPGTRLTVL.

The chain joins TRBV7-2 to TRBJ1-3; no definite D call. The CDR3 length is 17 residues. CDR1 and CDR2 from the germline V gene are SGHTA and FQGNSA. V shed 2 bases and J shed 0 bases, with 14 bases lying between them. In DNA, the CDR3 is TGTGCCAGCAGCTTAAGTTCAGGTCGGAACTCTGGAAACACCATATATTTT. Protein: CASSLSSGRNSGNTIYF.

The V call is TRBV7-2, the J call TRBJ1-4; 7 positions match TRBD1. The V and J ends lost 5 bases and 7 bases, in that order; junction bases with no gene match: 13. CDR3 length: 16 residues. The germline CDR1 and CDR2 sequences are SGHTA and FQGNSA. DNA for the CDR3: TGTGCCAGCAGCCCCCAGGGGGGGCGAATTGCTGAAAAACTGTTTTTT. This sequence encodes CASSPQGGRIAEKLFF.

This chain links TRBV5-1 with TRBJ1-4, with D tentatively TRBD1 (6 bases). V dropped 2 bases and J dropped 6 bases, with 14 bases sitting between them. From germline, CDR1 is SGHRS and CDR2 YFSETQ. The CDR3 contains 15 residues. For the CDR3, the DNA is TGCGCCAGCAGCTTAGCTAGACAGGAGGATGAAAAACTGTTTTTT. This translates into CASSLARQEDEKLFF.

V gene TRBV5-1 combines with J gene TRBJ2-5, with 8 bases identical to TRBD1. Germline trimming cut 2 bases from V and 5 bases from J; bases unmatched to any gene: 8. This CDR3 is built from 15 residues. Germline-derived CDR1 and CDR2 are SGHRS and YFSETQ. The DNA of the CDR3 is TGCGCCAGCAGCTTTGACAGCCCAGGGGGCGAGACCCAGTACTTC. Translation: CASSFDSPGGETQYF.

This clone occurred once. V is TRBV6-4 and J is TRBJ1-2; the match to TRBD1 covers 8 bases. Germline assignment: CDR1 MRHNA and CDR2 SNTAGT. The CDR3 spans 15 residues. V gave up 7 bases and J gave up 6 bases; unmatched junction bases: 13. The CDR3 spells CASKGGTGGENGYTF. The CDR3 DNA reads as TGTGCCAGCAAGGGAGGAACAGGGGGAGAGAATGGCTACACCTTC.

The chain recombines TRBV6-1 with TRBJ1-2; D is unresolved. The germline V and J ends were trimmed by 3 bases and 4 bases, with 6 bases remaining between them. CDR3 length: 12 amino acids. CDR1 MNHNS and CDR2 SASEGT come from the germline V gene. The DNA of the CDR3 is TGTGCCAGCAGTGAGAGCCTCTATGGCTACACCTTC. Protein: CASSESLYGYTF.

This chain connects TRBV28 to TRBJ1-2; 9 bases are shared with TRBD1. There are 14 residues in the CDR3. The J segment lost 2 bases and the V segment lost 6 bases, leaving 4 bases of the junction unmatched. Germline V gene lookup returns CDR1 MDHEN and CDR2 SYDVKM. The CDR3 DNA sequence: TGTGCCAGCAGCACAGGGGGCGGGAACTATGGCTACACCTTC. It encodes CASSTGGGNYGYTF.